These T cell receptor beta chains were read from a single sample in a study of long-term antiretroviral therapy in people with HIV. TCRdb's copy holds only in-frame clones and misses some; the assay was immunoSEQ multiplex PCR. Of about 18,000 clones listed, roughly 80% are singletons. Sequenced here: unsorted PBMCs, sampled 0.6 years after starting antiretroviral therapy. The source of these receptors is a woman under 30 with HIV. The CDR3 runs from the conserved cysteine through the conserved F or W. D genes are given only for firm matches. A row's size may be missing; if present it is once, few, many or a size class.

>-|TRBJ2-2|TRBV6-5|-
CASSYSSRFTGELFF
TGTGCCAGCAGTTACTCATCCAGATTTACCGGGGAGCTGTTTTTT
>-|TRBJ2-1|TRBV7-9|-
CASSPHLAAAQDEQFF
TGTGCCAGCAGCCCGCATCTAGCTGCCGCGCAGGATGAGCAGTTCTTC
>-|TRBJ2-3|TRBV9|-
CASASSGLSTDTQYF
TGTGCCAGCGCCAGCTCAGGACTCAGCACAGATACGCAGTATTTT
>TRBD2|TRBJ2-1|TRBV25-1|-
CASSETGGSYNEQFF
TGTGCCAGCAGTGAAACGGGGGGCTCCTACAATGAGCAGTTCTTC
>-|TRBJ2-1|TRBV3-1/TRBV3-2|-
CREDEQFF
TGCAGGGAGGATGAGCAGTTCTTC
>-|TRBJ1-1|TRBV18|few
CASSPGAGSEAFF
TGTGCCAGCTCACCCGGGGCTGGCTCTGAAGCTTTCTTT
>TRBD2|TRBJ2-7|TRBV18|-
CASSPFSGRTDEQYF
TGTGCCAGCTCACCCTTTAGCGGGAGAACCGACGAGCAGTACTTC
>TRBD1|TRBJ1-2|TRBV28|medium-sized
CASSSRLPGQGTRGYTF
TGTGCCAGCAGTTCACGACTACCGGGACAGGGTACGAGGGGCTACACCTTC
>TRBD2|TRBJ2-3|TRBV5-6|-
CASSSPGAGGTDTQYF
TGTGCCAGCAGCTCACCTGGAGCGGGGGGCACAGATACGCAGTATTTT
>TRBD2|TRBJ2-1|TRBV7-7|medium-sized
CASSLGLDSYNEQFF
TGTGCTAGCAGCCTGGGACTAGACTCCTACAATGAGCAGTTCTTC
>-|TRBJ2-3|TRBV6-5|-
CASSIVSAGADTQYF
TGTGCCAGCAGTATAGTTTCGGCGGGCGCAGATACGCAGTATTTT
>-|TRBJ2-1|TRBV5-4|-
CASSPAGVAVKAYNEQFF
TGTGCCAGCAGCCCGGCAGGAGTAGCGGTAAAGGCCTACAATGAGCAGTTCTTC
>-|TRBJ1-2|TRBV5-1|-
CASSLQGVSGYTF
TGCGCCAGCAGCCTACAGGGAGTCAGCGGCTACACCTTC
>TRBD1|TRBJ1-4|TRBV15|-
CATSRDDAGTGEKLFF
TGTGCCACCAGCAGAGATGATGCAGGGACAGGTGAAAAACTGTTTTTT
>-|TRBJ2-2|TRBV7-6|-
CASSLVPSSTGELFF
TGTGCCAGCAGCTTAGTTCCCTCGAGCACCGGGGAGCTGTTTTTT
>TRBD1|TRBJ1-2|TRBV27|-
CASSEYAGGPYGYTF
TGTGCCAGCAGTGAGTACGCAGGGGGGCCCTATGGCTACACCTTC
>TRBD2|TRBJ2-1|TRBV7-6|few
CASSFPGLGSMNSYNEQFF
TGTGCCAGCAGCTTTCCGGGACTAGGTTCTATGAACTCCTACAATGAGCAGTTCTTC
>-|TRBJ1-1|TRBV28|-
CASSLLARLNTEAFF
TGTGCCAGCAGTTTACTCGCACGATTGAACACTGAAGCTTTCTTT
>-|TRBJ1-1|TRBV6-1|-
CASGAGMNTEAFF
TGTGCCAGCGGGGCGGGGATGAACACTGAAGCTTTCTTT
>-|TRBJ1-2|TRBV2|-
CASRGKYYGYTF
TGTGCCAGCAGGGGAAAATACTATGGCTACACCTTC
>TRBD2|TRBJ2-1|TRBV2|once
CASSAATGLAARYEQFF
TGTGCCAGCAGTGCAGCGACGGGACTAGCGGCGAGGTATGAGCAGTTCTTC
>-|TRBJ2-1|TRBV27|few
CASSYSATYNEQFF
TGTGCCAGCAGTTACTCAGCAACCTACAATGAGCAGTTCTTC
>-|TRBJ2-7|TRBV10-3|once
CAISDLGIVSNREQYF
TGTGCCATCAGTGATCTAGGGATAGTCTCGAACAGGGAGCAGTACTTC
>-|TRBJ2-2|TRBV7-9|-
CASSLEAGELFF
TGTGCCAGCAGCTTAGAAGCCGGGGAGCTGTTTTTT
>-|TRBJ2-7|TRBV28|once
CASRGGRGGPKYEQYF
TGTGCCAGCAGAGGGGGCAGAGGGGGGCCAAAGTACGAGCAGTACTTC
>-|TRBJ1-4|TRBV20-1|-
CSVGDEKLFF
TGCAGTGTCGGTGATGAAAAACTGTTTTTT
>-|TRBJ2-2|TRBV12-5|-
CASGLSGGTGELFF
TGTGCTAGTGGTTTGAGTGGGGGCACCGGGGAGCTGTTTTTT
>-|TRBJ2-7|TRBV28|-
CASSLVEAYEQYF
TGTGCCAGCAGCTTAGTGGAGGCCTACGAGCAGTACTTC
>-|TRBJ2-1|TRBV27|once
CASSLFNEQFF
TGTGCCAGCAGTTTATTCAATGAGCAGTTCTTC
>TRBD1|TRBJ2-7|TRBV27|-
CASSLTGVHDEQYF
TGTGCCAGCAGTTTGACAGGGGTTCACGACGAGCAGTACTTC
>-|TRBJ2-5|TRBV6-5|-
CASSYSRAGRETQYF
TGTGCCAGCAGTTACTCGAGGGCGGGACGAGAGACCCAGTACTTC
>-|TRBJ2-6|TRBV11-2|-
CASSPGGSGANVLTF
TGTGCCAGCAGCCCCGGTGGCTCTGGGGCCAACGTCCTGACTTTC
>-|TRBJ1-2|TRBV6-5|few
CASSYTRGYGYTF
TGTGCCAGCAGTTATACCCGGGGCTATGGCTACACCTTC
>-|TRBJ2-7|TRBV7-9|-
CASSLSPADYEQYF
TGTGCCAGCAGCTTATCCCCAGCTGACTACGAGCAGTACTTC
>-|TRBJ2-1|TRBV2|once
CATGIAGNEQFF
TGTGCCACCGGGATCGCGGGGAATGAGCAGTTCTTC
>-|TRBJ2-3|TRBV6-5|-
CASSYLDTQYF
TGTGCCAGCAGTTACCTGGATACGCAGTATTTT
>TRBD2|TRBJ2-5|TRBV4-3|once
CASSQSPAGGRGETQYF
TGCGCCAGCAGCCAAAGTCCAGCGGGGGGGCGGGGTGAGACCCAGTACTTC
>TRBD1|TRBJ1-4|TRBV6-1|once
CASSAVGGAKATNEKLFF
TGTGCCAGCAGTGCTGTAGGGGGCGCAAAGGCAACTAATGAAAAACTGTTTTTT
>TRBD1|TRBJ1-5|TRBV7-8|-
CASSRSGTGGLSSNQPQHF
TGTGCCAGCAGCAGGTCCGGGACAGGGGGTCTATCTAGCAATCAGCCCCAGCATTTT
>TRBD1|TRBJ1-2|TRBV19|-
CASNSRGTGIRGYTF
TGTGCCAGTAACAGCCGCGGGACAGGGATACGCGGCTACACCTTC
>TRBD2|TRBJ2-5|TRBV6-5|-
CASRGWGGQETQYF
TGTGCCAGCCGTGGGTGGGGGGGACAAGAGACCCAGTACTTC
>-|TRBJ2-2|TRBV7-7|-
CASSLARQGELFF
TGTGCCAGCAGCTTAGCTAGACAAGGGGAGCTGTTTTTT
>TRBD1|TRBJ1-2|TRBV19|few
CASSPWGQADGYTF
TGTGCCAGTAGTCCCTGGGGACAGGCGGATGGCTACACCTTC
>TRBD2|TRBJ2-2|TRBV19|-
CASSREGGGDLGELFF
TGTGCCAGTAGTAGAGAGGGCGGGGGAGACCTCGGGGAGCTGTTTTTT
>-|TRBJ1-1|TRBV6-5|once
CASSSLGNTEAFF
TGTGCCAGCAGTTCTCTGGGGAACACTGAAGCTTTCTTT
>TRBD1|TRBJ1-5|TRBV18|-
CASSPLGQGSNQPQHF
TGTGCCAGCTCACCATTAGGACAGGGTAGCAATCAGCCCCAGCATTTT